This T cell receptor (beta chain) was sequenced during a study of blood T cell repertoires in COVID-19. Study summary: Acute and convalescent COVID-19 specimens originated in the United States, Italy and Spain. T cells, B-cell-depleted T cells, or PBMCs provided the cDNA or gDNA that served as material.

Germline CDR1 is SGHRS and CDR2 is YFSETQ. The CDR3 has 19 residues. With 2 bases clipped from V and 0 bases from J, the junction kept 10 bases outside the gene matches. How the authors handled the data: Amplification of reference gene primers was used by the study to estimate nucleated cell counts. Using immunoSEQ multiplex PCR, the repertoire was profiled, and TCRdb retains in-frame clones only, with some absent. Clone size and the V and J calls come from that table; the DNA yielded D and trimming. Of about 210,000 clones listed, around 80% are singletons. The clonotype originates from a woman aged 40 to 50 with acute or convalescent COVID-19. V usage is TRBV5-1 and J usage is TRBJ2-1; 11 bases are a match to TRBD2. Material for sequencing was peripheral blood. The CDR3 DNA reads TGCGCCAGCAGCTTAAGTAGCGGGAGGGCCCGCCTCTCCTACAATGAGCAGTTCTTC. Encoded protein: CASSLSSGRARLSYNEQFF.